A selection of T cell receptor beta chains follows, all from one sample in a study of T-cell memory formation after mild COVID-19. From the 5' RACE reads, TCRdb called clonotypes with MiXCR, one entry per CDR3 protein. The sample yields just under 550,000 distinct CDR3 sequences, roughly 20% seen once. Sequencing was carried out using PBMCs or a T cell subset sorted from them (not recorded which). Receptors originate from an adult woman who had mild COVID-19 (a few samples of this study predate the infection). Cell type and time point are not known. Each CDR3 is given with its conserved first and last residue. Each record gives: CDR3 length, J gene, D gene, V gene, clone size, CDR3 protein, CDR3 DNA. A D gene is named only where the DNA matches it firmly. Expanded clones get a size class; other rows say once, few or many, or leave the size out.

len: 15
j_gene: TRBJ1-1
d_gene: TRBD1
v_gene: TRBV6-5
abundance: .
CDR3aa: CASSYTGTGDTEAFF
CDR3nt: TGTGCCAGCAGTTACACTGGGACAGGGGACACTGAAGCTTTCTTT

len: 15
j_gene: TRBJ2-7
d_gene: .
v_gene: TRBV13
abundance: few
CDR3aa: CASSLGDEVSYEQYF
CDR3nt: TGTGCCAGCAGCTTAGGCGACGAGGTTTCCTACGAGCAGTACTTC

len: 15
j_gene: TRBJ1-1
d_gene: TRBD1
v_gene: TRBV18
abundance: .
CDR3aa: CASSPLDRGRTEAFF
CDR3nt: TGTGCCAGCTCACCATTAGACAGGGGAAGGACTGAAGCTTTCTTT

len: 15
j_gene: TRBJ2-6
d_gene: .
v_gene: TRBV6-5
abundance: .
CDR3aa: CASSYDVSGANVLTF
CDR3nt: TGTGCCAGCAGTTACGATGTCTCTGGGGCCAACGTCCTGACTTTC

len: 13
j_gene: TRBJ2-7
d_gene: .
v_gene: TRBV4-1
abundance: .
CDR3aa: CASSQQGRYEQYF
CDR3nt: TGCGCCAGCAGCCAGCAGGGTCGCTACGAGCAGTACTTC

len: 14
j_gene: TRBJ2-7
d_gene: TRBD2
v_gene: TRBV7-2
abundance: .
CDR3aa: CASSSTSGEYEQYF
CDR3nt: TGTGCCAGCAGCTCGACTAGCGGTGAATACGAGCAGTACTTC

len: 17
j_gene: TRBJ2-2
d_gene: TRBD2
v_gene: TRBV18
abundance: .
CDR3aa: CASSPRAAGVSTGELFF
CDR3nt: TGTGCCAGCTCACCACGGGCGGCGGGAGTAAGCACCGGGGAGCTGTTTTTT

len: 16
j_gene: TRBJ2-2
d_gene: .
v_gene: TRBV2
abundance: .
CDR3aa: CASRARTSVNTGELFF
CDR3nt: TGTGCCAGCAGAGCCAGGACCTCAGTGAACACCGGGGAGCTGTTTTTT

len: 14
j_gene: TRBJ2-7
d_gene: .
v_gene: TRBV13
abundance: .
CDR3aa: CASSMRDDGYEQYF
CDR3nt: TGTGCCAGCAGCATGCGGGACGATGGGTACGAGCAGTACTTC

len: 15
j_gene: TRBJ2-1
d_gene: TRBD2
v_gene: TRBV5-6
abundance: few
CDR3aa: CASSPTSGYYNEQFF
CDR3nt: TGTGCCAGCAGCCCTACTAGCGGGTATTACAATGAGCAGTTCTTC

len: 14
j_gene: TRBJ1-5
d_gene: TRBD1
v_gene: TRBV7-9
abundance: .
CDR3aa: CASSERQGNQLQHF
CDR3nt: TGTGCCAGCAGCGAAAGACAGGGCAATCAGCTCCAGCATTTT

len: 17
j_gene: TRBJ2-7
d_gene: .
v_gene: TRBV11-2
abundance: few
CDR3aa: CASSLKTNWETFYEQYF
CDR3nt: TGTGCCAGCAGCTTAAAAACCAATTGGGAGACGTTCTACGAGCAGTACTTC

len: 16
j_gene: TRBJ2-7
d_gene: .
v_gene: TRBV6-6
abundance: .
CDR3aa: CASTPLRGAGAYEQYF
CDR3nt: TGTGCCAGCACCCCATTGCGAGGGGCGGGGGCATACGAGCAGTACTTC

len: 16
j_gene: TRBJ2-3
d_gene: TRBD2
v_gene: TRBV19
abundance: .
CDR3aa: CASTAGLAGLSDTQYF
CDR3nt: TGTGCCAGTACTGCCGGCTTAGCGGGATTGTCAGATACGCAGTATTTT

len: 14
j_gene: TRBJ1-2
d_gene: TRBD1
v_gene: TRBV10-3
abundance: .
CDR3aa: CAIPSARGSTGYTF
CDR3nt: TGTGCCATCCCCTCCGCCAGGGGGTCGACTGGCTACACCTTC

len: 13
j_gene: TRBJ2-7
d_gene: .
v_gene: TRBV6-5
abundance: .
CDR3aa: CASSLNPSFVQYF
CDR3nt: TGTGCCAGCAGCCTTAACCCCTCGTTTGTGCAGTACTTC

len: 14
j_gene: TRBJ2-5
d_gene: .
v_gene: TRBV11-3
abundance: .
CDR3aa: CASSRTPAGETQYF
CDR3nt: TGTGCCAGCAGCCGGACACCGGCCGGGGAGACCCAGTACTTC

len: 14
j_gene: TRBJ1-6
d_gene: .
v_gene: TRBV19
abundance: few
CDR3aa: CASRTDRINSPLHF
CDR3nt: TGTGCCAGTAGGACCGACAGGATCAATTCACCCCTCCACTTT

len: 18
j_gene: TRBJ1-1
d_gene: TRBD1
v_gene: TRBV5-1
abundance: .
CDR3aa: CASSSRLDRGRKDTEAFF
CDR3nt: TGCGCCAGCAGCTCCCGCCTGGACAGGGGGCGAAAGGACACTGAAGCTTTCTTT

len: 16
j_gene: TRBJ2-2
d_gene: TRBD2
v_gene: TRBV7-3
abundance: .
CDR3aa: CASSLAGGPSTGELFF
CDR3nt: TGTGCCAGCAGCTTAGCGGGAGGGCCGAGCACCGGGGAGCTGTTTTTT

len: 15
j_gene: TRBJ2-7
d_gene: .
v_gene: TRBV3-1
abundance: .
CDR3aa: CASSQNGETSYEQYF
CDR3nt: TGTGCCAGCAGCCAAAACGGGGAGACCTCCTACGAGCAGTACTTC

len: 15
j_gene: TRBJ1-1
d_gene: .
v_gene: TRBV7-2
abundance: .
CDR3aa: CASSLALGGAGEAFF
CDR3nt: TGTGCCAGCAGCTTAGCGCTTGGGGGGGCTGGTGAAGCTTTCTTT

len: 16
j_gene: TRBJ2-3
d_gene: TRBD2
v_gene: TRBV12-3/TRBV12-4
abundance: .
CDR3aa: CASSLPSGGSTDTQYF
CDR3nt: TGTGCCAGCAGCCTTCCTAGCGGGGGTAGCACAGATACGCAGTATTTT

len: 16
j_gene: TRBJ2-7
d_gene: .
v_gene: TRBV4-3
abundance: .
CDR3aa: CASSQDRALSSYEQYF
CDR3nt: TGCGCCAGCAGCCAAGACAGGGCCCTAAGCTCCTACGAGCAGTACTTC

len: 14
j_gene: TRBJ2-3
d_gene: .
v_gene: TRBV3-1
abundance: few
CDR3aa: CASSHKLDRDTQYF
CDR3nt: TGTGCCAGCAGCCATAAACTCGACAGAGATACGCAGTATTTT

len: 14
j_gene: TRBJ2-7
d_gene: .
v_gene: TRBV4-3
abundance: few
CDR3aa: CASSQDVRNYEQYF
CDR3nt: TGCGCCAGCAGCCAAGATGTACGGAACTACGAGCAGTACTTC